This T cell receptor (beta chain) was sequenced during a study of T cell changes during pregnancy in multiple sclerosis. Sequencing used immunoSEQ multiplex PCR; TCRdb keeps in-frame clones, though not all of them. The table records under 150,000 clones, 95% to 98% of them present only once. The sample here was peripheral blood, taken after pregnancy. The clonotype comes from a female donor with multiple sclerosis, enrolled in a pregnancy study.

The CDR3 region is CSVERTRPTDTQYF. The CDR3 region has the DNA TGCAGCGTTGAACGAACTAGGCCAACAGATACGCAGTATTTT. This chain joins TRBV29-1 and TRBJ2-3; tentatively, D is TRBD2 (5 bases). CDR3 size: 14 residues. Trimming left V 2 bases short and J 3 bases short, with 12 bases between. Per germline, CDR1 SQVTM and CDR2 ANQGSEA.